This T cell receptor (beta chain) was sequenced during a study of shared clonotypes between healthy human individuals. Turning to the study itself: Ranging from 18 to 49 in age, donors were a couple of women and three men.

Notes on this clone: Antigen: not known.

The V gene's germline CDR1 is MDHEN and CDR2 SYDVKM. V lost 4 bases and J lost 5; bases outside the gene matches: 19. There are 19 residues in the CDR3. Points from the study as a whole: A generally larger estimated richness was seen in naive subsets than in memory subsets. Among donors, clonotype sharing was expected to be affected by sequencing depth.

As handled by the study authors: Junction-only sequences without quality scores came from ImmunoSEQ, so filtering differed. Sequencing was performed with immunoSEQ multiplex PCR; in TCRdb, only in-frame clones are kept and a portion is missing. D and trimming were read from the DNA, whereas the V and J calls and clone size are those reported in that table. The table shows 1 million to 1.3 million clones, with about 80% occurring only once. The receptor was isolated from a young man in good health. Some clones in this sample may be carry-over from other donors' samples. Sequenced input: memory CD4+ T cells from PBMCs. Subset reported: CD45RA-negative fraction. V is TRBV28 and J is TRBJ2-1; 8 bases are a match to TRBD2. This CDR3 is CASSYRALPLREVDNEQFF. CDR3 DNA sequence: TGTGCCAGCAGTTACAGGGCTCTCCCTTTGCGGGAGGTAGACAATGAGCAGTTCTTC.